This T cell receptor beta chain was documented in a study of CD8 T cells in Susac syndrome. This clonotype was detected only a few times. Reverse transcription of roughly 0.45 to 1 ug RNA was performed with random hexamers. TCRdb used MiXCR to reprocess the immunoSEQ multiplex PCR reads, holding one entry per CDR3 protein. The sample yields hundreds of thousands of distinct CDR3 sequences, about 90% seen once. Germline lookup yields CDR1 SNHLY and CDR2 FYNNEI. The CDR3 consists of 14 residues. V lost 5 bases, J lost 5 bases, and 12 bases lay in between. Sequencing was performed on CD8+ T cells from PBMCs. The clonotype was recovered from a human donor with multiple sclerosis. The V call is TRBV2, the J call TRBJ2-2; possibly TRBD2 for D (5 bases). The DNA of the CDR3 is TGTGCCAGCAGTCCCCGGGATCCGACCGGGGAGCTGTTTTTT. Translation gives CASSPRDPTGELFF.